The 13 T cell receptor beta chains given below trace back to one sample, sequenced in a study of blood T cell repertoires in COVID-19. Profiled with immunoSEQ multiplex PCR; TCRdb holds only in-frame clones, not every one. The sample lists roughly 190,000 clones, roughly 80% occurring once. Sequencing was done on a sample of PBMCs or T cells enriched from blood (not recorded which). These receptors all come from an older woman with acute COVID-19.

This rearrangement joins TRBV19 to TRBJ1-3; D remains unclear. The V gene's germline CDR1 is LNHDA and CDR2 SQIVND (reference sequence). This CDR3 comprises 13 residues. Trimming removed 5 bases at V and 0 bases at J, with 5 bases between. CDR3 amino acids: CASSQVSGNTIYF. The CDR3 DNA is TGTGCCAGTAGTCAGGTCTCTGGAAACACCATATATTTT.

This clone was recorded a few times. This sequence joins TRBV6-5 and TRBJ1-5; D is uncertain. The CDR3 loop spans 12 amino acids. V lost 2 bases, J lost 9 bases, and 8 bases lay in between. Germline loops: CDR1 MNHEY, CDR2 SVGAGI. For the CDR3, the DNA is TGTGCCAGCAGTTACCTGGGAGGGCCCCAGCATTTT. Protein product: CASSYLGGPQHF.

This chain uses TRBV9 with TRBJ2-4, with 8 bases fitting TRBD1. Germline CDR1 reads SGDLS; CDR2 reads YYNGEE. With V trimmed by 2 bases and J by 3 bases, 7 bases remained unmatched. The CDR3 is 16 residues long. The CDR3 region is CASSVQGQVDKNIQYF. For the CDR3, the DNA is TGTGCCAGCAGCGTTCAGGGACAGGTGGACAAAAACATTCAGTACTTC.

The chain has TRBV2 and TRBJ1-6; no clear D. In germline, CDR1 is SNHLY, CDR2 FYNNEI. CDR3 length equals 15 residues. Trimming removed 5 bases from V and 7 bases from J, with 15 bases in between. CDR3: CASSIRGLRNSPLHF. The CDR3 DNA follows: TGTGCCAGCAGTATTCGGGGTCTGCGGAATTCACCCCTCCACTTT.

The V gene is TRBV6-5, the J gene TRBJ1-2, with D perhaps TRBD1 (5 bases). Germline-derived CDR1 and CDR2 are MNHEY and SVGAGI. This CDR3 is 15 amino acids long. Trimming removed 0 bases from V and 3 bases from J, with 11 bases in between. The chain's CDR3 is CASSYSLGTHYGYTF. The CDR3 region has the DNA TGTGCCAGCAGTTACTCTTTAGGGACTCACTATGGCTACACCTTC.

The V gene is TRBV11-3, the J gene TRBJ2-3; TRBD2 matches 7 bases. The germline V gene encodes CDR1 SGHNT and CDR2 YENEEA. Trimming cost V 2 bases and J 1 base; bases outside gene matches: 9. The CDR3 runs to 17 residues. As DNA, the CDR3 is TGTGCCAGCAGCTTAAGCCCGACTAGCTCGGGCACAGATACGCAGTATTTT. Translation gives CASSLSPTSSGTDTQYF.

J is TRBJ2-3 and V is TRBV9, with 11 bases aligning to TRBD2. The CDR3 is made up of 15 amino acids. Germline V gene lookup returns CDR1 SGDLS and CDR2 YYNGEE. V lost 3 bases and J lost 6; bases outside the gene matches: 6. CDR3 DNA: TGTGCCAGCAGCGCCTTAGCGGGAGGGCCCGATACGCAGTATTTT. It specifies CASSALAGGPDTQYF.

This clone appeared a few times. V usage is TRBV5-1 and J usage is TRBJ1-2; 7 bases are shared with TRBD1. The germline V gene has CDR1 SGHRS and CDR2 YFSETQ. This CDR3 has 14 amino acids. V was pared by 0 bases and J by 4 bases, with 3 bases of the junction left unmatched. CDR3 DNA: TGCGCCAGCAGCTTGGAATCAGGGGGCTATGGCTACACCTTC. It translates to CASSLESGGYGYTF. The full variable domain, completed using reference TRBV5-1 and TRBJ1-2, is KAGVTQTPRYLIKTRGQQVTLSCSPISGHRSVSWYQQTPGQGLQFLFEYFSETQRNKGNFPGRFSGRQFSNSRSEMNVSTLELGDSALYLCASSLESGGYGYTFGSGTRLTVV.

J is TRBJ2-3 and V is TRBV4-2, with 10 bases fitting TRBD2. There are 16 residues in the CDR3. Trimming cost V 4 bases and J 7 bases; bases outside gene matches: 11. CDR1 LGHNA and CDR2 YNFKEQ come from the germline V gene. CDR3 residues: CASSPYEAGGLYTQYF. DNA for the CDR3: TGTGCCAGCAGCCCCTACGAAGCGGGGGGGCTATATACGCAGTATTTT.

The genes are TRBV6-5 and TRBJ1-4; a weak D match, TRBD1 (6 bases). V lost 6 bases and J lost 0, with 11 bases in between. In germline, CDR1 is MNHEY, CDR2 SVGAGI. This CDR3 is built from 15 residues. The CDR3 protein is CASSQGRATNEKLFF. The CDR3 DNA reads as TGTGCCAGCAGCCAGGGGAGGGCAACTAATGAAAAACTGTTTTTT.

The rearrangement joins TRBV27 to TRBJ2-7, with a tentative D call TRBD1 (6 bases). CDR1 is MNHEY and CDR2 is SMNVEV in the germline V gene (reference sequence). This CDR3 has 13 residues. The germline V and J ends were trimmed by 5 bases and 4 bases, with 12 bases remaining between them. The CDR3, as DNA: TGTGCCAGCAGTCCCACTAGGGGGTACGAGCAGTACGTC. This gives the protein CASSPTRGYEQYV.

The J gene is TRBJ2-3, the V gene TRBV5-1, with unresolved D. The CDR3 runs 15 residues. V was cut by 4 bases and J by 4 bases, with 16 bases left in between. Germline loops: CDR1 SGHRS, CDR2 YFSETQ. CDR3 DNA: TGCGCCAGCAGCACCCACGACGGGTTGGCAGATACGCAGTATTTT. This translates into CASSTHDGLADTQYF.

The V call is TRBV21-1, the J call TRBJ1-1; the table gives TRBD1 as D, unverified against the DNA. TRBV21-1 is a pseudogene segment. The CDR3 loop spans 14 amino acids. The CDR3: CASSVTPGIDEAFF. CDR3 coding DNA: TGTGCCAGCAGCGTGACTCCAGGGATTGATGAAGCTTTCTTT.